This entry lists 17 T cell receptor beta chains sequenced from one sample in a study of identical twins. TCRdb independently ran MiXCR on the 5' RACE reads; one entry per CDR3 protein. The data show over 250,000 distinct CDR3 sequences, 8.5% to 9.5% seen once. The data were also submitted as part of a second study, on yellow fever vaccine responses in identical twins.

Sequencing input: CD8+ T cells sorted from blood. These TCRs come from a woman in her late teens or twenties in good health.

This clonotype came up many times. The chain links TRBV2 to TRBJ2-3, with 11 bases fitting TRBD2. The CDR3 spans 15 residues. The germline V gene has CDR1 SNHLY and CDR2 FYNNEI. J was trimmed by 4 bases and V by 2 bases; bases with no gene match: 2. CDR3 in DNA: TGTGCCAGCAGTGAATGGACTAGCGGGCCAGATACGCAGTATTTT. It translates to CASSEWTSGPDTQYF.

This clonotype came up many times. The V call is TRBV24-1, the J call TRBJ2-1; D is possibly TRBD1 (6 bases). Germline CDR1 reads KGHDR; CDR2 reads SFDVKD. Trimming cost V 0 bases and J 10 bases, with 21 bases left between them. CDR3 length equals 17 residues. CDR3 protein: CATSDLRDPEGGKEQFF. The CDR3 DNA is TGTGCCACCAGTGATTTGAGGGATCCTGAAGGGGGTAAGGAGCAGTTCTTC.

This rearrangement joins TRBV20-1 to TRBJ2-3; 11 positions match TRBD2. V shed 5 bases and J 9 bases; nucleotides not matched to a gene: 13. Germline lookup yields CDR1 DFQATT and CDR2 SNEGSKA (reference sequence). The CDR3 length is 15 residues. The CDR3 is CSASTWGTSGETQYF. Here the CDR3 DNA reads TGCAGTGCTTCAACTTGGGGGACTAGCGGAGAAACGCAGTATTTT.

The rearrangement links TRBV12-5 to TRBJ2-7; the D call may be TRBD1 or TRBD2 (6 bases each). CDR1 is LGHNT and CDR2 is FRNRAP in the germline V gene. V gave up 6 bases and J gave up 3 bases, with 24 bases separating them. This CDR3 is 17 amino acids long. CDR3 sequence (DNA): TGTGCTAGTGGGTTCCTAGCGCGTCCGGGCAGGGGCTACGAGCAGTACTTC. Translated: CASGFLARPGRGYEQYF.

Only a few counts were recorded for this clonotype. CDR3 amino acids: CASSEKQSSGANVLTF. CDR3 bases: TGTGCCAGCAGTGAAAAACAGAGCTCTGGGGCCAACGTCCTGACTTTC. The chain recombines TRBV6-4 with TRBJ2-6; no definite D call. Per the germline V gene, CDR1 is MRHNA and CDR2 is SNTAGT. Trimming took 3 bases from V and 0 from J, leaving 9 bases between them. This CDR3 contains 16 residues.

Many counts were recorded for this clonotype. The chain has TRBV28 and TRBJ1-5; TRBD1 agrees at 7 bases. CDR1 and CDR2 from the germline V gene are MDHEN and SYDVKM. CDR3 length: 15 residues. Trimming removed 4 bases from V and 3 bases from J; junction bases left unmatched: 6. The CDR3 bases are TGTGCCAGCAGTTCTCCGGGACAGTACAATCAGCCCCAGCATTTT. Translating gives CASSSPGQYNQPQHF.

The V call is TRBV29-1, the J call TRBJ2-5; D is perhaps TRBD1 (5 bases). Per the germline V gene, CDR1 is SQVTM and CDR2 is ANQGSEA. The CDR3 loop spans 13 amino acids. V was shortened by 5 bases and J by 4 bases, with 14 bases between the two germline ends. The CDR3 nucleotides read TGCAGCGTTTTTGGGCAGGGCAGAGAGACCCAGTACTTC. Translated: CSVFGQGRETQYF. The full variable domain, its missing parts supplied by reference TRBV29-1 and TRBJ2-5, is SAVISQKPSRDICQRGTSLTIQCQVDSQVTMMFWYRQQPGQSLTLIATANQGSEATYESGFVIDKFPISRPNLTFSTLTVSNMSPEDSSIYLCSVFGQGRETQYFGPGTRLLVL.

This clonotype was seen many times. The chain recombines TRBV2 with TRBJ1-6, with no clear D. CDR1 is SNHLY and CDR2 is FYNNEI in the germline V gene. Trimming left V 2 bases short and J 1 base short, with 18 bases between. This CDR3 region has 19 residues. DNA for the CDR3: TGTGCCAGCAGTGAATCCTCTTGGTCAAGTCAATCCTATAATTCACCCCTCCACTTT. Translating it yields CASSESSWSSQSYNSPLHF.

This clonotype was picked up many times. J is TRBJ2-1 and V is TRBV18, with 8 positions matching TRBD1. This CDR3 has 15 residues. The junction had 5 bases not matched to a gene; V was cut back by 4 bases and J by 3 bases. Germline CDR1 reads KGHSH; CDR2 reads LQKENI. CDR3: CASSLGQGGYNEQFF. The DNA of the CDR3 is TGTGCCAGCTCACTCGGACAGGGAGGCTACAATGAGCAGTTCTTC.

A remark on this clonotype: A read error is possible here, since a much larger clone lies one base away. The conserved phenylalanine or tryptophan is not found at the CDR3 terminus, so this likely reflects a read error. The chain recombines TRBV7-9 with TRBJ2-7, with D possibly TRBD1 on 6 matching bases. The germline V gene has CDR1 SEHNR and CDR2 FQNEAQ (reference sequence). CDR3 length equals 13 residues. V lost 3 bases and J 4 bases, leaving 10 bases between the germline ends. CDR3 amino acids: CASSFTDRYEQYL. CDR3 coding DNA: TGTGCCAGCAGCTTTACGGACAGATACGAGCAGTACTTA.

V and J are TRBV27 and TRBJ2-3; D remains ambiguous. Per the germline V gene, CDR1 is MNHEY and CDR2 is SMNVEV (reference sequence). The ends were cut back, 10 bases at V and 3 bases at J, with 8 bases in the middle. This CDR3 is built from 11 residues. CDR3 in DNA: TGTGCCACCCGGTGGACAGATACGCAGTATTTT. Amino acid sequence: CATRWTDTQYF.

The rearrangement uses TRBV11-2 and TRBJ2-3; D call uncertain. The CDR3 consists of 13 residues. With 5 bases removed from V and 0 bases from J, the gap between germline ends came to 6 bases. CDR1 and CDR2 (germline): SGHAT, FQNNGV. This CDR3 is CASSHWSTDTQYF. DNA of the CDR3: TGTGCCAGCAGCCATTGGAGCACAGATACGCAGTATTTT.

There are many counts of this clonotype. This chain uses TRBV12-3 or TRBV12-4 with TRBJ2-2, with D possibly being TRBD2 (6 bases). V was cut by 3 bases and J by 6 bases, with 8 bases left in between. The CDR3 covers 13 residues. The CDR3: CASSFGGPGELFF. CDR3 nucleotide sequence: TGTGCCAGCAGTTTCGGGGGACCCGGGGAGCTGTTTTTT.

This clonotype was picked up a small number of times. The J gene is TRBJ2-1, the V gene TRBV24-1; a possible D gene is TRBD1 (6 bases). CDR1 and CDR2 from the germline V gene are KGHDR and SFDVKD. Trimming removed 10 bases from V and 3 bases from J, with 15 bases in between. The CDR3 consists of 14 residues. The CDR3 bases are TGTGCCACTGCAAACACAGGGCTCTACAATGAGCAGTTCTTC. The encoded protein is CATANTGLYNEQFF.

J is TRBJ2-7 and V is TRBV4-2, with 10 nucleotides matching TRBD1. The CDR3 covers 17 residues. Germline CDR1 and CDR2: LGHNA and YNFKEQ. Trimming took 0 bases from V and 6 from J; bases not matched to a gene: 11. The CDR3 coding sequence is TGTGCCAGCAGCCAAGAGGGACAGGGGTTTACCGGACGCGAGCAGTACTTC. Protein: CASSQEGQGFTGREQYF.

This clonotype was counted between two and nine times. The gene calls are TRBV30 and TRBJ2-2; 8 positions match TRBD2. V shed 2 bases, J shed 7 bases, and the junction held 12 bases outside the gene matches. CDR1 is GTSNPN, CDR2 SVGIG, per germline (reference sequence). The CDR3 loop spans 16 amino acids. The CDR3 region is CAWSHGTGGPGGELFF. The CDR3, as DNA: TGTGCCTGGAGTCACGGGACGGGGGGGCCTGGCGGGGAGCTGTTTTTT.

There are a few counts of this clonotype. V is TRBV7-6 and J is TRBJ2-3; TRBD2 matches 9 bases. Germline trimming cut 4 bases from V and 2 bases from J; bases unmatched to any gene: 7. CDR1 and CDR2 (germline): SGHVS, FNYEAQ. CDR3 length: 16 residues. Written as DNA, the CDR3 is TGTGCCAGCAGCTCTCGGACTAGCGAGTTCACAGATACGCAGTATTTT. Its protein product is CASSSRTSEFTDTQYF.